These 6 T cell receptor beta chains share one sample of origin, sequenced in a study of radiotherapy plus CTLA-4 blockade in lung cancer. Assay: immunoSEQ multiplex PCR; the TCRdb copy retains only in-frame clones and omits some. The sample includes 15,000 or so clones, 55% to 75% of them seen just once. The input for sequencing was peripheral blood, taken from a patient treated with radiotherapy plus ipilimumab. Source of these receptors: a human donor with non-small cell lung cancer whose response to radiotherapy plus ipilimumab could not be evaluated.

The gene calls are TRBV7-9 and TRBJ2-6; 7 bases align to TRBD1. The CDR3 extends over 16 amino acids. The germline V gene has CDR1 SEHNR and CDR2 FQNEAQ (reference sequence). The trim removed 4 bases at V and 1 base at J, leaving 4 bases unmatched. This CDR3 is CASSSPRGSGANVLTF. The CDR3 DNA is TGTGCCAGCAGCTCGCCCAGGGGGTCTGGGGCCAACGTCCTGACTTTC.

The gene calls are TRBV6-1 and TRBJ1-2; D possibly corresponds to TRBD1 (6 bases). The length of the CDR3 is 13 residues. V was pared by 5 bases and J by 2 bases, with 9 bases between. CDR1 and CDR2 (germline): MNHNS, SASEGT. CDR3 coding DNA: TGTGCCAGCAGTCTCGGACAGAACTATGGCTACACCTTC. Translation gives CASSLGQNYGYTF.

The chain joins TRBV5-1 to TRBJ2-1; tentative D call: TRBD2 (5 bases). Germline values: CDR1 SGHRS, CDR2 YFSETQ. The CDR3 totals 15 residues. Trimming stripped 0 bases from V and 3 bases from J, with 10 bases between. The CDR3 loop reads CASSLDGGYYNEQFF. As DNA, the CDR3 is TGCGCCAGCAGCTTGGATGGCGGGTACTACAATGAGCAGTTCTTC.

This clone was found a few times. This chain connects TRBV6-4 to TRBJ2-1; 9 bases fit TRBD2. Germline V gene data show CDR1 as MRHNA and CDR2 as SNTAGT. J was trimmed by 9 bases and V by 5 bases; bases with no gene match: 8. This CDR3 has 14 residues. The CDR3 loop is CASSRGGGAIEQFF. In nucleotides, the CDR3 is TGTGCCAGCAGTCGAGGCGGGGGGGCAATTGAGCAGTTCTTC.

CDR3 region: CASQDRPNSGNTIYF. The CDR3 coding sequence is TGTGCCAGTCAAGACAGGCCTAACTCTGGAAACACCATATATTTT. This chain joins TRBV19 and TRBJ1-3; the D gene is possibly TRBD1 (6 bases). V gave up 8 bases and J gave up 0 bases, with 14 bases separating them. The CDR3 sequence is 15 residues long. Germline V gives CDR1 LNHDA, CDR2 SQIVND (reference sequence).

V gene TRBV27 combines with J gene TRBJ2-2; D uncertain. From germline, CDR1 is MNHEY and CDR2 SMNVEV (reference sequence). The CDR3 is 12 residues long. Trimming left V 5 bases short and J 6 bases short, with 7 bases between. In DNA form, the CDR3 reads TGTGCCAGCAGTCCCCCTTCCGGGGAGCTGTTTTTT. The encoded protein is CASSPPSGELFF.